This T cell receptor beta chain was recovered during a study of T cells in Graves' hyperthyroidism and ophthalmopathy. Turning to the study itself: Staff took peripheral blood when the initial diagnosis was made, before any treatment began.

Points on this clonotype: As yet, its antigen is unknown.

Findings and limits, study-wide: Most expanded thyroid clonotypes above 0.001 recurred in blood. The model predicted ophthalmopathy a median around 6 months before onset.

CDR1 is LGHNT, CDR2 FRNRAP, per germline. The V segment lost 3 bases and the J segment 8 bases; nucleotides outside the gene matches: 8. The CDR3 length is 15 residues. RNA transcripts provided the source from which TCR beta CDR3 regions were amplified. A set of HTBI primers served as the primers for a first-round RT-PCR of the TCR CDR3. TCRdb processed the multiplex PCR reads anew with MiXCR; each CDR3 protein has one entry. The table has about 740,000 distinct CDR3 sequences, approximately 14% seen once. Uncontrolled infection, other autoimmune disease, pregnancy or lactation disqualified patients from enrolment.

The V and J genes are TRBV12-5 and TRBJ2-1; 9 nucleotides align to TRBD1. Sequenced input: blood. This TCR was sampled from a woman in her late teens or twenties with Graves' hyperthyroidism. CDR3 residues: CASGLTGGVHDEQFF. The CDR3 region has the DNA TGTGCTAGTGGTTTAACAGGGGGCGTCCACGATGAGCAGTTCTTC.